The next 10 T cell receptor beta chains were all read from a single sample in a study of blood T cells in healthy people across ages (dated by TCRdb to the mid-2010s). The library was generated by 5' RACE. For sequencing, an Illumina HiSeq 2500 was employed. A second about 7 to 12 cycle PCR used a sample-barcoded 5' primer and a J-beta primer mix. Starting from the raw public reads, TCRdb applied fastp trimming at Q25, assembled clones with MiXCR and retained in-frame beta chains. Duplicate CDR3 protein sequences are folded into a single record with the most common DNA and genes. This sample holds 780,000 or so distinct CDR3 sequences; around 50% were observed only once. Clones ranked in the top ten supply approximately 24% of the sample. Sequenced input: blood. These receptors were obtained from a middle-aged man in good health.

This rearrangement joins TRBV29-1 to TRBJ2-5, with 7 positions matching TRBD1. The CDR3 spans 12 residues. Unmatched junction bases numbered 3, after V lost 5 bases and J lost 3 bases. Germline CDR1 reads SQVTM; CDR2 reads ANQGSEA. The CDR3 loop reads CSVRDSEETQYF. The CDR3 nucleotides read TGCAGCGTTAGGGACAGCGAAGAGACCCAGTACTTC.

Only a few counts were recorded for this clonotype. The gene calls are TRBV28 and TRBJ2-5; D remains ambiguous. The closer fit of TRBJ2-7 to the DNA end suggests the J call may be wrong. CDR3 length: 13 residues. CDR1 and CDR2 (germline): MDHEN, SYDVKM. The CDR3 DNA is TGTGCCAGCAGTTTAGGGGTCAAGGACGAGCAGTACTTC. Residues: CASSLGVKDEQYF.

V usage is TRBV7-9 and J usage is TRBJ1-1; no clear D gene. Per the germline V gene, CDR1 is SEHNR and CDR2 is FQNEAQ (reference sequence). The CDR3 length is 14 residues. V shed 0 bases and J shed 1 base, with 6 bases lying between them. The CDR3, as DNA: TGTGCCAGCAGCTTAGCCCTCAGGAACACTGAAGCTTTCTTT. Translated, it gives CASSLALRNTEAFF.

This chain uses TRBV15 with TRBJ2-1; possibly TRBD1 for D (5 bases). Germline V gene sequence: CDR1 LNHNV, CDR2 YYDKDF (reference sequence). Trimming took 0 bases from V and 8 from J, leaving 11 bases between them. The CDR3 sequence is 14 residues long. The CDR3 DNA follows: TGTGCCACCAGCAGAGATCAGAAACAGGATGAGCAGTTCTTC. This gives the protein CATSRDQKQDEQFF.

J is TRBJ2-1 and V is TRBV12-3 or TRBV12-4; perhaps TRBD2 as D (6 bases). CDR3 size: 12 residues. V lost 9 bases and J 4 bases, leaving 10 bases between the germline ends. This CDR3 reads CASFAGYNEQFF. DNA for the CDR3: TGTGCCAGTTTCGCGGGATACAATGAGCAGTTCTTC.

This CDR3 is CASSLLVPEQFF. The CDR3 DNA is TGTGCCAGCAGTTTACTAGTGCCTGAGCAGTTCTTC. V and J are TRBV28 and TRBJ2-1; D uncertain. The CDR3 is 12 amino acids. The germline V gene has CDR1 MDHEN and CDR2 SYDVKM. V was pared by 2 bases and J by 9 bases, with 8 bases between.

The CDR3: CASSFPRLTGGETQYF. In nucleotides, the CDR3 is TGTGCCAGCAGCTTTCCCCGGCTAACAGGGGGCGAGACCCAGTACTTC. This rearrangement joins TRBV7-8 to TRBJ2-7, with TRBD1 matching over 9 bases. The J call may be faulty, since TRBJ2-5 better matches the DNA end. The CDR3 sequence is 16 residues long. Germline V gives CDR1 SGHVS, CDR2 FQNEAQ.

The CDR3 region has the DNA TGTGCCAGCAGGACCCGGGGGAGGGAGGTCTATGGCTACACCTTC. It specifies CASRTRGREVYGYTF. The chain joins TRBV28 to TRBJ1-2, with D possibly being TRBD1 (5 bases). This CDR3 is 15 amino acids long. From germline, CDR1 is MDHEN and CDR2 SYDVKM. Deletions cut 6 bases from V and 4 bases from J, with 18 bases between.

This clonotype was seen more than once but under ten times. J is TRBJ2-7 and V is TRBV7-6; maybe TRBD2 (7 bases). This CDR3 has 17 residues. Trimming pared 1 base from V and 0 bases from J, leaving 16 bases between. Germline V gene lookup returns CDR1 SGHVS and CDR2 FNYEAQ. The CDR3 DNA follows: TGTGCCAGCAGCTTAGTGGGGGGGCCATCGAGCTCCTACGAGCAGTACTTC. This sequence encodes CASSLVGGPSSSYEQYF. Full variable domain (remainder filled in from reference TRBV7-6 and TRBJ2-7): GAGVSQSPRYKVTKRGQDVALRCDPISGHVSLYWYRQALGQGPEFLTYFNYEAQQDKSGLPNDRFSAERPEGSISTLTIQRTEQRDSAMYRCASSLVGGPSSSYEQYFGPGTRLTVT.

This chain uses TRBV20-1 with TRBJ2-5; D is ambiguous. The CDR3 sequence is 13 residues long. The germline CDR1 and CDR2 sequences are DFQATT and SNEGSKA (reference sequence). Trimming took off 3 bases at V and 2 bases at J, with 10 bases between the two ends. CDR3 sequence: CSASRLSQETQYF. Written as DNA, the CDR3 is TGCAGTGCTAGTCGGTTATCTCAAGAGACCCAGTACTTC.